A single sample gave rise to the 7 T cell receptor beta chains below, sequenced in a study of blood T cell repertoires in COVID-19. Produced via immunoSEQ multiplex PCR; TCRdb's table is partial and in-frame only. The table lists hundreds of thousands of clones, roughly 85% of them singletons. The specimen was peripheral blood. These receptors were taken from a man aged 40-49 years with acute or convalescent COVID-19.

The CDR3 bases are TGTGCCTGGGCTAAACAGGGGAATGGAAACACCATATATTTT. Its translation: CAWAKQGNGNTIYF. The rearrangement uses TRBV30 and TRBJ1-3; 7 bases are a match to TRBD1. The CDR3 runs to 14 residues. Unmatched junction bases numbered 7, after V lost 5 bases and J lost 3 bases. CDR1 and CDR2 from the germline V gene are GTSNPN and SVGIG (reference sequence).

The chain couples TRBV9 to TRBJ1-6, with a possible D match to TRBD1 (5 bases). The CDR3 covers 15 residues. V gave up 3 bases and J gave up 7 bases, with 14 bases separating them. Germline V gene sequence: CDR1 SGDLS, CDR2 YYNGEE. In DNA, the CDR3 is TGTGCCAGCAGCGCTACCGTCTCAGGGAATTCACCCCTCCACTTT. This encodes CASSATVSGNSPLHF.

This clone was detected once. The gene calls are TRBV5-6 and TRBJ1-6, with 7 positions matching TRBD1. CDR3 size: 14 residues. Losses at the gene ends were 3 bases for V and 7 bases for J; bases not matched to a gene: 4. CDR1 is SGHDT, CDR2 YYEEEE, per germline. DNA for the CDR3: TGTGCCAGCAGCTACAGGGGAGACAATTCACCCCTCCACTTT. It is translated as CASSYRGDNSPLHF.

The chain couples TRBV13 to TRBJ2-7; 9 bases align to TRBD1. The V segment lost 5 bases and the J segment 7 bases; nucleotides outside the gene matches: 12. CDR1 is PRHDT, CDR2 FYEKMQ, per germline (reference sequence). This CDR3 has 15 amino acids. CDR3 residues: CASSTRDRVVWEQYF. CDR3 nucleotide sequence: TGTGCCAGCAGCACTCGGGACAGGGTAGTCTGGGAGCAGTACTTC.

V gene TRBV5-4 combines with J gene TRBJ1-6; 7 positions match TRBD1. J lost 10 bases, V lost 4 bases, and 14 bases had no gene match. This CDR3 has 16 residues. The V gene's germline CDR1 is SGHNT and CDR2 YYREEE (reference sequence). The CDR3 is CASSPNPPGGGSPLHF. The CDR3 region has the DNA TGTGCCAGCAGCCCTAACCCCCCAGGGGGTGGATCACCCCTCCACTTT.

CDR3 in amino acids: CASSREGGNQPQHF. The DNA of the CDR3 is TGTGCCAGTAGTAGGGAGGGGGGAAATCAGCCCCAGCATTTT. The rearrangement links TRBV19 to TRBJ1-5, with a weak D call TRBD1 (6 bases). Between the trimmed V and J ends, which lost 4 bases and 4 bases, there was a span of 11 bases. Germline CDR1 LNHDA, CDR2 SQIVND (reference sequence). This CDR3 has 14 amino acids.

This CDR3 is CASSLTRVGGYTF. The DNA of the CDR3 is TGTGCCAGCAGTTTAACCAGGGTGGGCGGCTACACCTTC. The V call is TRBV27, the J call TRBJ1-2; maybe TRBD1 (5 bases). Germline-derived CDR1 and CDR2 are MNHEY and SMNVEV (reference sequence). The CDR3 covers 13 residues. V was clipped by 2 bases and J by 8 bases, with 12 bases between them.